Sequencing of this T cell receptor beta chain was carried out in a study of T cell responses to AZD1222 COVID-19 vaccine. Of note for this clone: The antigen remains undetermined.

Study results and caveats: In a largely white British group with more females than males, clonal diversity was possibly underestimated.

CDR1 is SGHVS and CDR2 is FNYEAQ in the germline V gene. The CDR3 covers 15 residues. V shed 3 bases, J shed 5 bases, and the junction held 7 bases outside the gene matches. The repertoire was sequenced with immunoSEQ multiplex PCR; TCRdb's copy has only in-frame clones and lacks some. The repertoire includes 120,000 to 150,000 clones, around nine tenths of them detected once, and 4% to 6% sits in the top ten. The sample consisted of peripheral blood, taken on day 0 of AZD1222 vaccination. The clonotype originates from an adult in good health. The chain links TRBV7-6 to TRBJ2-5, with 9 bases aligning to TRBD2. CDR3 loop: CASSFGTSFLETQYF. CDR3 nucleotide sequence: TGTGCCAGCAGCTTCGGGACTAGCTTCCTGGAGACCCAGTACTTC.